This passage covers 32 T cell receptor beta chains from one sample sequenced in a study of cytomegalovirus exposure and HLA in healthy donors. PCR used 60 Vbeta primers and 13 Jbeta primers. Sequenced by immunoSEQ multiplex PCR; TCRdb stores in-frame clones only, minus some. The repertoire has fewer than 200,000 clones, 81% of them found once; the top ten carry 3.4%. The sequenced material came from PBMCs. The receptors shown here come from a man in his forties in good health and CMV-seropositive.

The CDR3: CASSAALQGNTEAFF. CDR3 DNA: TGCGCCAGCAGTGCGGCCCTCCAGGGAAACACTGAAGCTTTCTTT. This rearrangement joins TRBV10-1 to TRBJ1-1, with a possible D match to TRBD1 (5 bases). CDR1 and CDR2 from the germline V gene are WNHNN and SYGVQD (reference sequence). CDR3 length: 15 amino acids. Trimming took 4 bases from V and 2 from J, leaving 14 bases between them.

The sample holds a few counts of this clone. The chain uses TRBV25-1 and TRBJ1-1; no firm D call. CDR3 length: 12 amino acids. V gave up 5 bases and J gave up 4 bases, with 8 bases separating them. Per germline, CDR1 MGHDK and CDR2 SYGVNS. The CDR3 region is CASSIRGTEAFF. The DNA of the CDR3 is TGTGCCAGCAGTATTCGCGGCACTGAAGCTTTCTTT.

This chain joins TRBV6-1 and TRBJ2-5; D remains unclear. Germline V lookup: CDR1 MNHNS, CDR2 SASEGT. CDR3 length equals 12 residues. Trimming removed 2 bases at V and 5 bases at J, with 6 bases between. The CDR3 spells CASSEQRETQYF. The CDR3 bases are TGTGCCAGCAGTGAACAGAGGGAGACCCAGTACTTC.

The CDR3 DNA reads TGTGCCAGCAGCTCCACTAGCGGGGAACCCTACGAGCAGTACTTC. The encoded protein is CASSSTSGEPYEQYF. The V gene is TRBV6-5, the J gene TRBJ2-7; 10 bases fit TRBD2. The CDR3 covers 15 residues. From germline, CDR1 is MNHEY and CDR2 SVGAGI. V was pared by 6 bases and J by 2 bases, with 7 bases of the junction left unmatched.

This chain links TRBV18 with TRBJ1-1; a possible D gene is TRBD1 (5 bases). The CDR3 is 13 residues long. The V end was cut by 1 base, the J end by 5 bases, with 8 bases between. Germline assignment: CDR1 KGHSH and CDR2 LQKENI. The CDR3 loop reads CASSPLKGTEAFF. The CDR3 region has the DNA TGTGCCAGCTCACCACTTAAGGGGACTGAAGCTTTCTTT.

The rearrangement uses TRBV6-4 and TRBJ1-5; D unclear. This CDR3 has 14 amino acids. Germline CDR1 and CDR2: MRHNA and SNTAGT. The germline V and J ends were trimmed by 5 bases and 6 bases, with 14 bases remaining between them. CDR3 sequence (DNA): TGTGCCAGCAGTCAAAGCCCCGGTAGTCAGCCCCAGCATTTT. As protein: CASSQSPGSQPQHF.

This rearrangement joins TRBV7-2 to TRBJ2-6; D is unresolved. Trimming stripped 1 base from V and 1 base from J, with 8 bases between. CDR1 and CDR2 from the germline V gene are SGHTA and FQGNSA. The CDR3 is made up of 16 amino acids. This chain's CDR3 is CASSLDTTSGANVLTF. The CDR3 bases are TGTGCCAGCAGCTTAGATACGACTTCTGGGGCCAACGTCCTGACTTTC.

This clone has just a few counts. V gene TRBV7-8 combines with J gene TRBJ1-5, with D possibly being TRBD1 (5 bases). The V end was cut by 1 base, the J end by 1 base, with 11 bases between. Germline values: CDR1 SGHVS, CDR2 FQNEAQ. The CDR3 runs 16 residues. The CDR3 loop is CASSLGAGSSNQPQHF. CDR3 DNA sequence: TGTGCCAGCAGCTTAGGGGCAGGGTCCAGCAATCAGCCCCAGCATTTT.

The chain couples TRBV2 to TRBJ1-6; the D gene is possibly TRBD1 (6 bases). CDR1 is SNHLY, CDR2 FYNNEI, per germline. The V end lost 4 bases, the J end lost 7 bases, and 17 bases lay between the germline ends. CDR3 length equals 16 residues. The CDR3 is CASSGGVGRGNSPLHF. The CDR3 DNA reads TGTGCCAGCAGTGGGGGAGTGGGAAGGGGGAATTCACCCCTCCACTTT. The whole variable domain, remainder taken from reference TRBV2 and TRBJ1-6, is EPEVTQTPSHQVTQMGQEVILRCVPISNHLYFYWYRQILGQKVEFLVSFYNNEISEKSEIFDDQFSVERPDGSNFTLKIRSTKLEDSAMYFCASSGGVGRGNSPLHFGNGTRLTVT.

CDR3 region: CASSKRWSVMDEQYF. DNA for the CDR3: TGTGCCAGCAGCAAACGTTGGTCGGTTATGGACGAGCAGTACTTC. This chain joins TRBV21-1 and TRBJ2-7; TRBD2, the table's D call, was not compared with the DNA. TRBV21-1 is a pseudogene locus. There are 15 residues in the CDR3.

CDR3 DNA sequence: TGTGCCAGCAGCGCAGGGGTGGAGCAGTACTTC. Protein product: CASSAGVEQYF. The chain is built from TRBV5-6 and TRBJ2-7, with D perhaps matching TRBD1 (6 bases). CDR1 and CDR2 from the germline V gene are SGHDT and YYEEEE. V lost 4 bases and J 7 bases, leaving 9 bases between the germline ends. CDR3 length: 11 residues. The whole variable domain, filled in from reference TRBV5-6 and TRBJ2-7, reads DAGVTQSPTHLIKTRGQQVTLRCSPKSGHDTVSWYQQALGQGPQFIFQYYEEEERQRGNFPDRFSGHQFPNYSSELNVNALLLGDSALYLCASSAGVEQYFGPGTRLTVT.

The gene calls are TRBV2 and TRBJ1-1, with D unresolved. V dropped 6 bases and J dropped 0 bases, with 8 bases sitting between them. CDR1 and CDR2 (germline): SNHLY, FYNNEI. The CDR3 length is 13 residues. CDR3 nucleotides: TGTGCCAGCAGCGGAGACCTGAACACTGAAGCTTTCTTT. Protein product: CASSGDLNTEAFF.

The chain employs TRBV10-2 and TRBJ2-5; weak D call: TRBD2 (5 bases). Germline V lookup: CDR1 WSHSY, CDR2 SAAADI. The CDR3 sequence is 14 residues long. V gave up 7 bases and J gave up 0 bases, with 12 bases separating them. Here the CDR3 reads CASKVARYQETQYF. CDR3 nucleotide sequence: TGCGCCAGCAAAGTAGCGCGGTACCAAGAGACCCAGTACTTC.

Concerning this clone itself: At one end the junction does not follow the germline gene, possibly because of a read error. The chain couples TRBV7-9 to TRBJ2-7, with a weak D call TRBD2 (5 bases). This CDR3 contains 14 residues. From germline, CDR1 is SEHNR and CDR2 FQNEAQ (reference sequence). As DNA, the CDR3 is TGTGCCAGCAGCCCCCTATGGGAGTCCTTCGAGCAGTACTTC. Translation: CASSPLWESFEQYF.

V gene TRBV25-1 combines with J gene TRBJ1-6, with 12 bases identical to TRBD1. Germline CDR1 MGHDK, CDR2 SYGVNS. Trimming at V came to 8 bases and at J to 9 bases, leaving 5 bases not matched to a gene. This CDR3 is 14 amino acids long. The CDR3: CASAGTGGSSPLHF. In DNA, the CDR3 is TGTGCCAGCGCAGGGACAGGGGGCAGTTCACCCCTCCACTTT.

In its sample, this clone was seen once. V usage is TRBV11-3 and J usage is TRBJ2-1; no reliable D call. The CDR3 consists of 13 residues. Germline V gives CDR1 SGHNT, CDR2 YENEEA. V dropped 5 bases and J dropped 6 bases, with 11 bases sitting between them. The CDR3 loop reads CASSTALSNEQFF. Here the CDR3 DNA reads TGTGCCAGCAGCACTGCCCTTTCCAATGAGCAGTTCTTC.

The V gene is TRBV5-6, the J gene TRBJ1-5; D unresolved. This CDR3 contains 15 residues. CDR1 and CDR2 (germline): SGHDT, YYEEEE. V was cut by 0 bases and J by 0 bases, with 7 bases left in between. CDR3 sequence: CASSLGRYSNQPQHF. The CDR3 DNA is TGTGCCAGCAGCTTGGGCAGATATAGCAATCAGCCCCAGCATTTT.

The rearrangement links TRBV18 to TRBJ2-5; D remains unclear. The DNA end favors TRBJ2-7, so the J call may be wrong. The germline V gene encodes CDR1 KGHSH and CDR2 LQKENI. CDR3 length: 11 amino acids. The CDR3 sequence: CASSRADEQYF. CDR3 sequence (DNA): TGTGCCAGCTCACGGGCCGACGAGCAGTACTTC.

This clone occurred once. The chain uses TRBV7-9 and TRBJ1-2, with 8 bases identical to TRBD1. The CDR3 loop spans 14 amino acids. With 3 bases clipped from V and 7 bases from J, the junction kept 7 bases outside the gene matches. The germline V gene encodes CDR1 SEHNR and CDR2 FQNEAQ (reference sequence). CDR3: CASSLTDRGSGYTF. The CDR3 DNA reads TGTGCCAGCAGCTTGACCGACAGGGGTTCTGGCTACACCTTC.

The rearrangement uses TRBV5-1 and TRBJ2-5; tentatively, D is TRBD2 (6 bases). The CDR3 totals 16 residues. Germline-derived CDR1 and CDR2 are SGHRS and YFSETQ. The V gene lost 4 bases and the J gene lost 2 bases, with 18 bases spanning the gap. The CDR3 protein is CASSGRAPRGQETQYF. The CDR3 nucleotides are TGCGCCAGCAGCGGTCGGGCTCCACGGGGGCAAGAGACCCAGTACTTC.

The CDR3 here is CASSPSGASTDTQYF. The DNA for the CDR3 is TGTGCCAGCAGTCCTAGCGGAGCTAGCACAGATACGCAGTATTTT. V is TRBV6-1 and J is TRBJ2-3; 7 bases line up with TRBD2. V trimming: 5 bases; J trimming: 0 bases; junction bases outside the gene matches: 5. In germline, CDR1 is MNHNS, CDR2 SASEGT. CDR3 length: 15 residues.

V and J are TRBV5-8 and TRBJ2-3; TRBD2 matches 11 bases. CDR3 length: 16 residues. Germline trimming cut 0 bases from V and 4 bases from J; bases unmatched to any gene: 4. Germline CDR1 SGHTS, CDR2 YDEGEE. The CDR3: CASSLGIAGGSDTQYF. The CDR3 bases are TGTGCCAGCAGCTTGGGGATAGCGGGAGGGTCAGATACGCAGTATTTT.

This clone was seen once. CDR3 nucleotide sequence: TGTGCCAGCACTAAAAAGACTAGCGGGAGACAGTCTGATCAAGAGACCCAGTACTTC. This gives the protein CASTKKTSGRQSDQETQYF. This chain connects TRBV6-4 to TRBJ2-5, with 12 bases matching TRBD2. The CDR3 is made up of 19 amino acids. From germline, CDR1 is MRHNA and CDR2 SNTAGT. With V trimmed by 7 bases and J by 2 bases, 17 bases remained unmatched.

This clone has only one observation. CDR3: CSVEGGPGGQPQHF. The DNA of the CDR3 is TGCAGCGTTGAGGGGGGGCCGGGGGGTCAGCCCCAGCATTTT. This chain joins TRBV29-1 and TRBJ1-5, with TRBD1 as a possible D gene (6 bases). V lost 3 bases and J 6 bases, leaving 15 bases between the germline ends. From germline, CDR1 is SQVTM and CDR2 ANQGSEA. The CDR3 loop spans 14 amino acids.

The sample holds a few counts of this clone. V is TRBV6-1 and J is TRBJ1-5; 8 bases are shared with TRBD1. The CDR3 spans 13 residues. Germline assignment: CDR1 MNHNS and CDR2 SASEGT. V dropped 4 bases and J dropped 4; count of bases not matched to a gene: 0. CDR3 nucleotide sequence: TGTGCCAGCAGTGGGACAGGGAATCAGCCCCAGCATTTT. It translates to CASSGTGNQPQHF.

The V call is TRBV6-5, the J call TRBJ2-7; TRBD1 aligns across 7 bases. V dropped 4 bases and J dropped 3; count of bases not matched to a gene: 9. The CDR3 contains 15 residues. Germline CDR1 and CDR2: MNHEY and SVGAGI. In DNA, the CDR3 is TGTGCCAGCAGTTTTTCGGGACAGCTATACTACGAGCAGTACTTC. Translated, it gives CASSFSGQLYYEQYF.

This clone occurred once. This chain connects TRBV4-1 to TRBJ1-6, with 8 bases that match TRBD1. The CDR3 spans 16 residues. Trimming at V came to 1 base and at J to 9 bases, leaving 8 bases not matched to a gene. Per the germline V gene, CDR1 is MGHRA and CDR2 is YSYEKL. For the CDR3, the DNA is TGCGCCAGCAGCCAAGTTCCAGGGGGCGAGAGTTCACCCCTCCACTTT. As protein: CASSQVPGGESSPLHF.

This rearrangement joins TRBV5-1 to TRBJ2-3, with TRBD2 matching 9 bases. The V segment lost 0 bases and the J segment 4 bases; nucleotides outside the gene matches: 3. In germline, CDR1 is SGHRS, CDR2 YFSETQ. The CDR3 loop spans 15 amino acids. The DNA of the CDR3 is TGCGCCAGCAGCTTGGGGACTAGCGCAGCAGATACGCAGTATTTT. Encoded protein: CASSLGTSAADTQYF.

This clone is a singleton in its sample. The rearrangement uses TRBV9 and TRBJ2-7, with 15 bases aligning to TRBD2. V shed 3 bases and J 7 bases; nucleotides not matched to a gene: 5. CDR1 SGDLS and CDR2 YYNGEE come from the germline V gene. CDR3 length equals 15 residues. CDR3 in amino acids: CASSGTSGRDMEQYF. The CDR3 DNA sequence: TGTGCCAGCAGCGGGACTAGCGGGAGGGATATGGAGCAGTACTTC.

The J gene is TRBJ1-5, the V gene TRBV25-1; TRBD1 matches at 10 bases. The CDR3 is 15 amino acids. Germline values: CDR1 MGHDK, CDR2 SYGVNS. Germline trimming cut 2 bases from V and 6 bases from J; bases unmatched to any gene: 4. CDR3 DNA: TGTGCCAGCAGTGAAGCCGGGACAGGGGTTCAGCCCCAGCATTTT. Its protein is CASSEAGTGVQPQHF. The full variable domain, its missing parts supplied by reference TRBV25-1 and TRBJ1-5, is EADIYQTPRYLVIGTGKKITLECSQTMGHDKMYWYQQDPGMELHLIHYSYGVNSTEKGDLSSESTVSRIRTEHFPLTLESARPSHTSQYLCASSEAGTGVQPQHFGDGTRLSIL.

V is TRBV27 and J is TRBJ2-5, with 7 bases fitting TRBD1. The trim removed 6 bases at V and 5 bases at J, leaving 9 bases unmatched. The germline V gene encodes CDR1 MNHEY and CDR2 SMNVEV (reference sequence). The CDR3 length is 14 residues. This CDR3 is CASSLHRGRETQYF. The CDR3 region has the DNA TGTGCCAGCAGCCTCCACAGGGGACGGGAGACCCAGTACTTC.

V is TRBV5-1 and J is TRBJ1-1; no definite D call. Germline CDR1 is SGHRS and CDR2 is YFSETQ. V dropped 0 bases and J dropped 1 base, with 10 bases sitting between them. This CDR3 has 15 residues. CDR3 in DNA: TGCGCCAGCAGCTTGGCGAGTGGTGGGAACACTGAAGCTTTCTTT. This encodes CASSLASGGNTEAFF.